Presented here are 5 T cell receptor beta chains from one specimen sequenced in a study of response to subunit inactivated influenza vaccine. Each CDR3 protein gets one entry after TCRdb re-called the RT-PCR reads with MiXCR. The sample holds under 850,000 distinct CDR3 sequences, approximately 17% seen once. The sequencing used PBMCs from blood, collected more than 4 days after vaccination. All receptors derive from a man aged 50 or older who received an inactivated influenza vaccine.

This clonotype was seen only a few times. The J gene is TRBJ1-1, the V gene TRBV12-3 or TRBV12-4, with D hard to call. V was pared by 6 bases and J by 5 bases, with 7 bases between. The CDR3 is 11 residues long. This CDR3 is CASRDYTEAFF. The CDR3 DNA is TGTGCCAGCAGGGATTATACTGAAGCTTTCTTT.

This clonotype was detected only a few times. CDR3 amino acids: CASSTGTGGNSPLHF. In DNA, the CDR3 is TGTGCCAGCAGTACCGGGACAGGGGGTAATTCACCCCTCCACTTT. This sequence joins TRBV6-1 and TRBJ1-6; 11 bases map to TRBD1. V dropped 5 bases and J dropped 6; count of bases not matched to a gene: 3. The CDR3 runs to 15 residues. Germline CDR1 reads MNHNS; CDR2 reads SASEGT.

This clonotype was seen only once. The J gene is TRBJ1-2, the V gene TRBV28; D is perhaps TRBD1 (6 bases). Germline V gene data show CDR1 as MDHEN and CDR2 as SYDVKM. V dropped 6 bases and J dropped 8 bases, with 19 bases sitting between them. The CDR3 loop spans 14 amino acids. CDR3 sequence reads: CASSRVAGAVGYTF. The CDR3 bases are TGTGCCAGCAGCCGAGTGGCAGGGGCTGTCGGCTACACCTTC.

This clonotype was seen more than once but under ten times. This chain joins TRBV5-1 and TRBJ1-2; D remains unclear. Germline V CDR1 and CDR2: SGHRS, YFSETQ. V was clipped by 1 base and J by 6 bases, with 10 bases between them. This CDR3 contains 13 residues. In DNA form, the CDR3 reads TGCGCCAGCAGCTTGTCGGATTCTGATGGCTACACCTTC. Protein sequence: CASSLSDSDGYTF.

In this sample, this clonotype turned up many times. This rearrangement joins TRBV5-1 to TRBJ2-2, with D unclear. Trimming took off 6 bases at V and 0 bases at J, with 9 bases between the two ends. This CDR3 is 14 amino acids long. The V gene's germline CDR1 is SGHRS and CDR2 YFSETQ. This CDR3 reads CASTWGANTGELFF. Written as DNA, the CDR3 is TGCGCCAGCACGTGGGGTGCGAACACCGGGGAGCTGTTTTTT.